These 20 T cell receptor beta chains came from one sample sequenced in a study of blood T cell repertoires in COVID-19. Assay: immunoSEQ multiplex PCR; the TCRdb copy retains only in-frame clones and omits some. The data show more than 200,000 clones, about 87% seen once. The sample was PBMCs or T cells enriched from blood (not recorded which). The receptors stem from a woman aged 45-65 years who had recovered from COVID-19.

This CDR3 reads CASSSGLAGPGYF. CDR3 DNA: TGTGCCAGCAGTTCTGGACTAGCGGGACCCGGGTACTTC. The chain uses TRBV27 and TRBJ2-7, with 12 bases that match TRBD2. Unmatched junction bases numbered 7, after V lost 4 bases and J lost 12 bases. This CDR3 has 13 amino acids. From germline, CDR1 is MNHEY and CDR2 SMNVEV (reference sequence).

The J gene is TRBJ2-2, the V gene TRBV15; TRBD1 matches 8 bases. Trimming took 1 base from V and 6 from J; bases not matched to a gene: 4. The V gene's germline CDR1 is LNHNV and CDR2 YYDKDF (reference sequence). The CDR3 has 15 residues. In DNA, the CDR3 is TGTGCCACCAGCAGAGCAGGACAGGGCCCCGGGGAGCTGTTTTTT. The encoded protein is CATSRAGQGPGELFF.

J is TRBJ1-6 and V is TRBV28; the D gene is possibly TRBD1 (5 bases). There are 16 residues in the CDR3. V was trimmed by 5 bases and J by 14 bases, leaving 25 bases between them. Looked up from germline, CDR1 is MDHEN and CDR2 is SYDVKM. The CDR3 DNA is TGTGCCAGCAGTATGTCTACAGGCTGGCAGGGAGGGACCCTCCACTTT. Amino acid sequence: CASSMSTGWQGGTLHF.

This chain links TRBV5-1 with TRBJ1-1; TRBD1 might be the D (6 bases). CDR1 is SGHRS, CDR2 YFSETQ, per germline. This CDR3 has 13 amino acids. V was shortened by 3 bases and J by 7 bases, with 13 bases between the two germline ends. CDR3 region: CASSSETGLEAFF. CDR3 DNA: TGCGCCAGCAGCTCCGAGACAGGACTTGAAGCTTTCTTT.

This clone was seen once. V is TRBV11-2 and J is TRBJ1-5; D possibly corresponds to TRBD1 (6 bases). The V and J ends lost 4 bases and 5 bases respectively, with 15 bases between them. The CDR3 covers 15 residues. Per the germline V gene, CDR1 is SGHAT and CDR2 is FQNNGV. Here the CDR3 reads CASSSDGRGDQPQHF. The CDR3 DNA reads TGTGCCAGCAGCTCAGATGGGAGGGGGGATCAGCCCCAGCATTTT.

The V gene is TRBV15, the J gene TRBJ2-3; D is ambiguous. Germline V gene lookup returns CDR1 LNHNV and CDR2 YYDKDF (reference sequence). V was clipped by 6 bases and J by 2 bases, with 12 bases between them. The CDR3 has 14 residues. The CDR3 DNA sequence: TGTGCCACCAGTAAAGACTTCTACACAGATACGCAGTATTTT. This encodes CATSKDFYTDTQYF. The full variable domain, in which reference TRBV15 and TRBJ2-3 provide the parts outside the CDR3, is DAMVIQNPRYQVTQFGKPVTLSCSQTLNHNVMYWYQQKSSQAPKLLFHYYDKDFNNEADTPDNFQSRRPNTSFCFLDIRSPGLGDTAMYLCATSKDFYTDTQYFGPGTRLTVL.

The chain joins TRBV28 to TRBJ1-2, with 10 nucleotides matching TRBD1. CDR1 is MDHEN and CDR2 is SYDVKM in the germline V gene. The junction had 14 bases not matched to a gene; V was cut back by 6 bases and J by 4 bases. The length of the CDR3 is 17 residues. The DNA of the CDR3 is TGTGCCAGCAGCCCACACCACCCCGGACAGGGGGTCTATGGCTACACCTTC. This sequence encodes CASSPHHPGQGVYGYTF.

This clone was detected once. The chain combines TRBV27 with TRBJ2-7; 9 bases line up with TRBD1. The CDR3 sequence is 15 residues long. V gave up 6 bases and J gave up 3 bases; unmatched junction bases: 9. CDR1 is MNHEY, CDR2 SMNVEV, per germline (reference sequence). CDR3 in amino acids: CASRRGQGVFYEQYF. The CDR3 DNA is TGTGCCAGCAGACGGGGACAGGGAGTATTCTACGAGCAGTACTTC.

This clone has just a few counts. This chain uses TRBV27 with TRBJ2-2; maybe TRBD1 (6 bases). V shed 2 bases and J shed 6 bases, with 10 bases lying between them. Per the germline V gene, CDR1 is MNHEY and CDR2 is SMNVEV (reference sequence). The CDR3 extends over 14 amino acids. CDR3 bases: TGTGCCAGCAGTTTAGTACAGGGATCCGGGGAGCTGTTTTTT. This encodes CASSLVQGSGELFF.

The CDR3 bases are TGCGCCAGCAGGAACCGAAAACTTGAAGCTTTCTTT. Protein product: CASRNRKLEAFF. This chain joins TRBV10-1 and TRBJ1-1, with D uncertain. The V end was cut by 6 bases, the J end by 7 bases, with 12 bases between. CDR3 length: 12 residues. From germline, CDR1 is WNHNN and CDR2 SYGVQD (reference sequence).

This clone was detected only a few times. The chain couples TRBV6-2 or TRBV6-3 to TRBJ2-6; TRBD1 agrees at 8 bases. Per the germline V gene, CDR1 is MNHEY and CDR2 is SVGEGT. Trimming cost V 5 bases and J 2 bases; bases outside gene matches: 2. There are 15 residues in the CDR3. CDR3 DNA: TGTGCCAGCAGTGCGACAGGGGCTGGGGCCAACGTCCTGACTTTC. It encodes CASSATGAGANVLTF.

This clone has a single count. V gene TRBV5-1 combines with J gene TRBJ2-3; 7 nucleotides align to TRBD2. The germline gives CDR1 SGHRS, CDR2 YFSETQ. This CDR3 is built from 14 residues. V was pared by 4 bases and J by 2 bases, with 4 bases of the junction left unmatched. CDR3 coding DNA: TGCGCCAGCAGCCTAGCGGAATCCACAGATACGCAGTATTTT. It translates to CASSLAESTDTQYF.

V gene TRBV4-3 combines with J gene TRBJ1-5; D is ambiguous. CDR1 is LGHNA, CDR2 YSLEER, per germline. The CDR3 runs to 13 residues. V lost 0 bases and J lost 4, with 4 bases in between. Here the CDR3 reads CASSQDLNQPQHF. The CDR3 region has the DNA TGCGCCAGCAGCCAAGATCTGAATCAGCCCCAGCATTTT.

The chain is built from TRBV4-1 and TRBJ1-6, with 7 bases that match TRBD1. Per germline, CDR1 MGHRA and CDR2 YSYEKL. V shed 3 bases and J 1 base; nucleotides not matched to a gene: 0. The CDR3 loop spans 15 amino acids. This CDR3 is CASSQGQSYNSPLHF. The CDR3 bases are TGCGCCAGCAGCCAGGGACAGTCCTATAATTCACCCCTCCACTTT.

The chain carries TRBV12-3 or TRBV12-4 and TRBJ1-6; TRBD1 might be the D (5 bases). Trimming shortened V by 6 bases and J by 8 bases, and 11 bases separated the two germline ends. The CDR3 contains 13 residues. The CDR3 region has the DNA TGTGCCAGCAGGCGGGACCCTTATTCACCCCTCCACTTT. Protein product: CASRRDPYSPLHF.

The chain is built from TRBV11-2 and TRBJ2-5, with 13 nucleotides matching TRBD2. V shed 0 bases and J 4 bases; nucleotides not matched to a gene: 14. Germline V lookup: CDR1 SGHAT, CDR2 FQNNGV. This CDR3 comprises 20 residues. This CDR3 is CASSLDQTSGRAVATETQYF. Written as DNA, the CDR3 is TGTGCCAGCAGCTTAGACCAAACTAGCGGGAGGGCCGTAGCCACAGAGACCCAGTACTTC.

The chain couples TRBV19 to TRBJ2-5, with D perhaps TRBD2 (5 bases). V lost 6 bases and J 9 bases, leaving 26 bases between the germline ends. The CDR3 loop spans 16 amino acids. Germline V gene sequence: CDR1 LNHDA, CDR2 SQIVND (reference sequence). The CDR3 loop reads CASSPGLGAERWAQYF. Here the CDR3 DNA reads TGTGCCAGTAGCCCTGGGTTAGGAGCGGAGAGATGGGCCCAGTACTTC.

The chain combines TRBV28 with TRBJ1-3, with D perhaps TRBD1 (6 bases). The CDR3 sequence is 13 residues long. V shed 10 bases and J shed 7 bases, with 17 bases lying between them. Germline V gives CDR1 MDHEN, CDR2 SYDVKM. The DNA of the CDR3 is TGTGCCACCCAAGGGGGGGGGACGAACACCATATATTTT. Its translation: CATQGGGTNTIYF.

This clone was counted only a few times. The genes are TRBV7-2 and TRBJ2-3, with 9 bases matching TRBD2. The V and J ends lost 3 bases and 0 bases, in that order; junction bases with no gene match: 4. The germline V gene has CDR1 SGHTA and CDR2 FQGNSA. The CDR3 loop spans 16 amino acids. The CDR3 nucleotides are TGTGCCAGCAGCTTTCATAGCGGGGGAAGCACAGATACGCAGTATTTT. Translated, it gives CASSFHSGGSTDTQYF.

This chain connects TRBV6-4 to TRBJ2-5; the D gene is possibly TRBD1 (5 bases). The V end was cut by 3 bases, the J end by 3 bases, with 5 bases between. Germline V gene sequence: CDR1 MRHNA, CDR2 SNTAGT. CDR3 size: 12 residues. CDR3 bases: TGTGCCAGCAGTGAGGACAAAGAGACCCAGTACTTC. Its protein is CASSEDKETQYF.